There are a few counts of the clone carrying this T cell receptor (beta chain). The data were obtained in a study of T-cell memory formation after mild COVID-19. One entry per CDR3 protein, called by TCRdb with MiXCR from the 5' RACE reads. This sample has about 340,000 distinct CDR3 sequences, with over 10% found just once. Germline CDR1 and CDR2: MNHEY and SVGAGI. Trimming cost V 5 bases and J 2 bases, with 13 bases left between them. The CDR3 length is 14 residues. Sample: PBMCs or a T cell subset sorted from them (not recorded which). This sequence originates from a man between 18 and 35 years old who had mild COVID-19 (a few samples of this study predate the infection). Cell type and time point are not known. V is TRBV6-5 and J is TRBJ2-7, with D possibly called TRBD1 or TRBD2 (5 bases each). CDR3 DNA sequence: TGTGCCAGCAGTACTAGGGACGGGCCCTACGAGCAGTACGTC. Residues: CASSTRDGPYEQYV.